This TCR beta chain was identified during a study of OX40 agonist ivuxolimab in advanced cancers. The overall study: Three patients, one with hepatocellular carcinoma and two with cutaneous melanoma, responded partially. Study-wide results and limits: The study observed clonal expansion of CD4+ and CD8+ blood T cells by week 6 at 0.1 to 3.0 mg/kg. Expanded clones belonging to CD8+ T cells outnumbered, on average, those of CD4+.

This clone was observed a handful of times. The antigen is undetermined. Generated by immunoSEQ multiplex PCR, the TCRdb table keeps only in-frame clones and is missing some. The data hold tens of thousands of clones, with approximately 90% observed a single time. Patients with autoimmune history or systemic immunosuppression were excluded. The V end was cut by 3 bases, the J end by 1 base, with 12 bases between. The CDR3 runs to 15 residues. Germline CDR1 is KGHSH and CDR2 is LQKENI. The sequenced sample was CD4+ or CD8+ T cells sorted from blood, obtained in a trial of the OX40 agonist ivuxolimab. This TCR derives from an adult with an advanced solid tumor such as melanoma, head and neck, liver or kidney cancer. The V gene is TRBV18, the J gene TRBJ1-1; no firm D call. The CDR3 reads CASSPSAWPNTEAFF. The DNA of the CDR3 is TGTGCCAGCTCACCCTCAGCATGGCCGAACACTGAAGCTTTCTTT.